These 17 T cell receptor beta chains share one sample of origin, sequenced in a study of T cell responses to AZD1222 COVID-19 vaccine. Some clones are missing from TCRdb's copy, which holds only in-frame ones; the method was immunoSEQ multiplex PCR. This sample has 100,000 to 150,000 clones; 93% occur once, and the top ten carry around 5%. Sequenced here: peripheral blood, sampled on day 0 of AZD1222 vaccination. The receptors stem from an adult in good health.

As to this clone: One end of the junction varies from germline; a read error may be responsible. The chain uses TRBV7-3 and TRBJ2-6; D perhaps matches TRBD1 (5 bases). There are 13 residues in the CDR3. Germline V gene lookup returns CDR1 SGHTA and CDR2 FQGTGA. The CDR3 here is CASSYSGANVPTF. DNA for the CDR3: TGTGCCAGCAGCTACTCTGGGGCCAACGTCCCGACTTTC.

The chain has TRBV18 and TRBJ1-4; the D gene is possibly TRBD1 (5 bases). Germline V CDR1 and CDR2: KGHSH, LQKENI. Trimming cost V 3 bases and J 7 bases, with 15 bases left between them. The CDR3 contains 15 residues. CDR3 residues: CASSPGWEGSEKLFF. DNA of the CDR3: TGTGCCAGCTCACCGGGCTGGGAGGGGAGTGAAAAACTGTTTTTT.

The chain uses TRBV11-3 and TRBJ2-5; D not certain. The CDR3 extends over 13 amino acids. Germline V gene lookup returns CDR1 SGHNT and CDR2 YENEEA. The ends were cut back, 4 bases at V and 1 base at J, with 7 bases in the middle. The CDR3 bases are TGTGCCAGCAGCTCCTACCCCCAAGAGACCCAGTACTTC. It encodes CASSSYPQETQYF.

The chain is built from TRBV30 and TRBJ1-2; D remains ambiguous. The CDR3 length is 14 residues. V was pared by 0 bases and J by 6 bases, with 14 bases between. Germline V gives CDR1 GTSNPN, CDR2 SVGIG (reference sequence). The CDR3 loop reads CAWSVGEGPHGYTF. The CDR3 nucleotides read TGTGCCTGGAGTGTCGGCGAAGGCCCTCATGGCTACACCTTC.

V and J are TRBV18 and TRBJ1-5; no definite D call. Germline V gene sequence: CDR1 KGHSH, CDR2 LQKENI. The CDR3 runs to 14 residues. The germline V and J ends were trimmed by 3 bases and 3 bases, with 9 bases remaining between them. The CDR3 protein is CASSPSRNNQPQHF. DNA for the CDR3: TGTGCCAGCTCACCTTCAAGAAACAATCAGCCCCAGCATTTT.

CDR3 protein: CASSVGPGHYEQYF. DNA for the CDR3: TGTGCCAGCAGCGTAGGTCCCGGACACTACGAGCAGTACTTC. The chain uses TRBV9 and TRBJ2-7, with D perhaps matching TRBD1 (5 bases). V was shortened by 0 bases and J by 3 bases, with 10 bases between the two germline ends. Germline V gene lookup returns CDR1 SGDLS and CDR2 YYNGEE. This CDR3 is built from 14 residues.

This chain connects TRBV9 to TRBJ2-1, with a weak D call TRBD2 (6 bases). Germline V lookup: CDR1 SGDLS, CDR2 YYNGEE. V lost 3 bases to trimming and J lost 5 bases, with 15 bases between them. This CDR3 has 15 amino acids. The CDR3 sequence: CASSDRDFSNNEQFF. CDR3 nucleotides: TGTGCCAGCAGCGACCGGGACTTCTCTAACAATGAGCAGTTCTTC.

V gene TRBV6-5 combines with J gene TRBJ1-2; possible D gene TRBD1, 6 bases. CDR1 MNHEY and CDR2 SVGAGI come from the germline V gene. This CDR3 is built from 15 residues. V lost 2 bases and J 4 bases, leaving 14 bases between the germline ends. CDR3: CASSYPGQTIYGYTF. The CDR3, as DNA: TGTGCCAGCAGTTACCCCGGACAGACAATCTATGGCTACACCTTC.

The rearrangement uses TRBV30 and TRBJ1-5, with 8 bases matching TRBD1. This CDR3 spans 15 amino acids. The V gene's germline CDR1 is GTSNPN and CDR2 SVGIG (reference sequence). V gave up 0 bases and J gave up 3 bases; unmatched junction bases: 4. The CDR3 protein is CAWSVADRDNQPQHF. The CDR3 nucleotides are TGTGCCTGGAGTGTAGCGGACAGGGACAATCAGCCCCAGCATTTT.

The chain uses TRBV10-3 and TRBJ2-3, with a possible D match to TRBD1 (6 bases). The V gene's germline CDR1 is ENHRY and CDR2 SYGVKD. CDR3 length: 16 residues. Trimming took off 5 bases at V and 0 bases at J, with 15 bases between the two ends. The CDR3 region has the DNA TGTGCCATCAGTATTTCCGGGACAACTAGCACAGATACGCAGTATTTT. It codes for CAISISGTTSTDTQYF.

This CDR3 reads CASSVLLLTEAFF. CDR3 nucleotides: TGTGCCAGCAGTGTTCTTCTTCTCACTGAAGCTTTCTTT. V is TRBV2 and J is TRBJ1-1; the D is unclear. The V end was cut by 4 bases, the J end by 4 bases, with 10 bases between. This CDR3 is 13 amino acids long. The germline CDR1 and CDR2 sequences are SNHLY and FYNNEI.

This rearrangement joins TRBV19 to TRBJ1-1; possible D gene TRBD1, 6 bases. V dropped 7 bases and J dropped 3 bases, with 39 bases sitting between them. Germline V gives CDR1 LNHDA, CDR2 SQIVND (reference sequence). This CDR3 region has 22 residues. The chain's CDR3 is CASTRRGALLSSWLGRDTEAFF. CDR3 nucleotides: TGTGCCAGTACCCGTCGGGGGGCCCTTCTTTCTTCCTGGCTAGGACGGGACACTGAAGCTTTCTTT. Complete variable domain (other parts from reference TRBV19 and TRBJ1-1): DGGITQSPKYLFRKEGQNVTLSCEQNLNHDAMYWYRQDPGQGLRLIYYSQIVNDFQKGDIAEGYSVSREKKESFPLTVTSAQKNPTAFYLCASTRRGALLSSWLGRDTEAFFGQGTRLTVV.

The chain couples TRBV12-2 to TRBJ1-6. TRBV12-2 is a documented pseudogene. There are 12 residues in the CDR3. CDR3 sequence reads: CASLGDNSPLHF. The CDR3 DNA is TGTGCAAGTCTGGGGGATAATTCACCCCTCCACTTT.

The rearrangement links TRBV12-3 or TRBV12-4 to TRBJ2-1; D is ambiguous. The CDR3 totals 13 residues. The ends were cut back, 3 bases at V and 5 bases at J, with 8 bases in the middle. The CDR3 spells CASSFLGNNEQFF. The CDR3 DNA is TGTGCCAGCAGTTTCTTAGGTAACAATGAGCAGTTCTTC.

The genes are TRBV5-4 and TRBJ2-7, with TRBD1 as a possible D gene (6 bases). CDR1 and CDR2 (germline): SGHNT, YYREEE (reference sequence). This CDR3 contains 13 residues. V was pared by 4 bases and J by 7 bases, with 15 bases between. CDR3 in amino acids: CASSRDRLGEQYF. CDR3 DNA sequence: TGTGCCAGCAGCCGCGACAGGTTAGGAGAGCAGTACTTC.

The chain joins TRBV10-3 to TRBJ2-3, with D unresolved. The V and J ends lost 9 bases and 3 bases respectively, with 7 bases between them. The CDR3 is made up of 11 amino acids. Germline CDR1 is ENHRY and CDR2 is SYGVKD. CDR3 region: CAIWATDTQYF. The CDR3 DNA is TGTGCCATTTGGGCAACAGATACGCAGTATTTT.

The chain combines TRBV6-5 with TRBJ1-3; D is undetermined. The ends were cut back, 2 bases at V and 4 bases at J, with 12 bases in the middle. CDR1 is MNHEY, CDR2 SVGAGI, per germline. This CDR3 spans 15 amino acids. CDR3 loop: CASSYDALLGNTIYF. The CDR3 bases are TGTGCCAGCAGTTACGACGCGCTACTAGGAAACACCATATATTTT.